Following are 11 T cell receptor beta chains from one sample sequenced in a study of T cell repertoires in cytomegalovirus infection. Each CDR3 protein is one row after TCRdb ran MiXCR on the reads. The table shows under 250,000 distinct CDR3 sequences, with approximately 7% occurring only once. Sequenced input: PBMCs. The source is a human donor in good health (CMV status not recorded). Some clones in this sample may be carry-over from other donors' samples.

This clonotype was observed many times. This chain links TRBV7-2 with TRBJ2-3; tentatively, D is TRBD2 (6 bases). Germline V CDR1 and CDR2: SGHTA, FQGNSA. The CDR3 is 16 residues long. With 7 bases removed from V and 2 bases from J, the gap between germline ends came to 19 bases. This CDR3 is CASTQRAGSNTDTQYF. The CDR3 region has the DNA TGTGCCAGCACCCAAAGGGCGGGGTCCAACACAGATACGCAGTATTTT. The whole variable domain, filled in from reference TRBV7-2 and TRBJ2-3, reads GAGVSQSPSNKVTEKGKDVELRCDPISGHTALYWYRQSLGQGLEFLIYFQGNSAPDKSGLPSDRFSAERTGGSVSTLTIQRTQQEDSAVYLCASTQRAGSNTDTQYFGPGTRLTVL.

Ten or more counts support this clonotype. The chain combines TRBV5-1 with TRBJ2-3, with 13 bases lining up with TRBD2. Trimming at V came to 4 bases and at J to 2 bases, leaving 7 bases not matched to a gene. This CDR3 has 17 amino acids. Germline CDR1 is SGHRS and CDR2 is YFSETQ. For the CDR3, the DNA is TGCGCCAGCAGCGATGGACTAGCGGGGGATTACACAGATACGCAGTATTTT. It encodes CASSDGLAGDYTDTQYF.

This clonotype was counted at least ten times. The chain carries TRBV14 and TRBJ1-6; no definite D call. The V gene lost 0 bases and the J gene lost 8 bases, with 11 bases spanning the gap. Germline-derived CDR1 and CDR2 are SGHDN and FVKESK. The CDR3 is 15 amino acids. Here the CDR3 DNA reads TGTGCCAGCAGCCAAGATCACACAGTTCATTCACCCCTCCACTTT. Its translation: CASSQDHTVHSPLHF. The entire variable domain, with the rest obtained from reference TRBV14 and TRBJ1-6, is as follows: EAGVTQFPSHSVIEKGQTVTLRCDPISGHDNLYWYRRVMGKEIKFLLHFVKESKQDESGMPNNRFLAERTGGTYSTLKVQPAELEDSGVYFCASSQDHTVHSPLHFGNGTRLTVT.

This clonotype came up many times. The genes are TRBV6-2 or TRBV6-3 and TRBJ2-7, with 7 bases lining up with TRBD1. The CDR3 loop spans 13 amino acids. From germline, CDR1 is MNHEY and CDR2 SVGEGT. V gave up 6 bases and J gave up 7 bases; unmatched junction bases: 9. The CDR3 here is CASRQGLPREQYF. The CDR3, as DNA: TGTGCCAGCAGACAGGGGCTTCCTAGGGAGCAGTACTTC.

This clonotype was seen ten or more times. The chain joins TRBV7-8 to TRBJ1-6; 7 nucleotides line up with TRBD1. This CDR3 contains 17 residues. The trim removed 5 bases at V and 3 bases at J, leaving 10 bases unmatched. CDR1 SGHVS and CDR2 FQNEAQ come from the germline V gene. As DNA, the CDR3 is TGTGCCAGCAGCCCCGACAACGGACAGGTCTATAATTCACCCCTCCACTTT. It codes for CASSPDNGQVYNSPLHF.

This clonotype was recorded at least ten times. The chain couples TRBV7-2 to TRBJ1-1, with 8 bases fitting TRBD1. The CDR3 covers 14 residues. The ends lost 6 bases at V and 7 bases at J; junction bases unmatched: 10. Germline V gives CDR1 SGHTA, CDR2 FQGNSA. CDR3 in amino acids: CASRRDRGFSEAFF. The DNA of the CDR3 is TGTGCCAGCAGACGCGACAGGGGATTTAGTGAAGCTTTCTTT.

The sample holds many counts of this clonotype. The J gene is TRBJ2-3, the V gene TRBV7-2; D is possibly TRBD1 or TRBD2 (5 bases each). The CDR3 has 13 amino acids. V gave up 5 bases and J gave up 7 bases, with 13 bases separating them. Looked up from germline, CDR1 is SGHTA and CDR2 is FQGNSA. This CDR3 reads CASSEGRGNTQYF. DNA of the CDR3: TGTGCCAGCAGCGAGGGAAGGGGAAATACGCAGTATTTT.

At least ten counts were recorded for this clonotype. V gene TRBV9 combines with J gene TRBJ2-5; D unresolved. Trimming removed 2 bases from V and 1 base from J, with 12 bases in between. Germline CDR1 reads SGDLS; CDR2 reads YYNGEE. The CDR3 has 15 amino acids. Here the CDR3 DNA reads TGTGCCAGCAGCGTGGAAGACTGGAGCCAAGAGACCCAGTACTTC. This sequence encodes CASSVEDWSQETQYF. The variable domain in full, completed from reference TRBV9 and TRBJ2-5, reads DSGVTQTPKHLITATGQRVTLRCSPRSGDLSVYWYQQSLDQGLQFLIQYYNGEERAKGNILERFSAQQFPDLHSELNLSSLELGDSALYFCASSVEDWSQETQYFGPGTRLLVL.

The CDR3 DNA reads TGCGCCAGCAGCCAAGATGGGGCTCGACACGGTGGCTACACCTTC. Amino acid sequence: CASSQDGARHGGYTF. The gene calls are TRBV4-3 and TRBJ1-2; D is possibly TRBD1 (5 bases). The CDR3 loop spans 15 amino acids. V shed 0 bases and J shed 7 bases, with 15 bases lying between them. In germline, CDR1 is LGHNA, CDR2 YSLEER.

In this sample, this clonotype turned up many times. The J gene is TRBJ2-1, the V gene TRBV11-3; 9 nucleotides agree with TRBD1. The junction had 6 bases not matched to a gene; V was cut back by 6 bases and J by 3 bases. CDR3 length: 15 amino acids. CDR1 and CDR2 (germline): SGHNT, YENEEA. CDR3 in DNA: TGTGCCAGCAGTAAGGGACAGGGCAACTACAATGAGCAGTTCTTC. Amino acid sequence: CASSKGQGNYNEQFF. Supplemented by reference TRBV11-3 and TRBJ2-1, the full variable domain reads EAGVVQSPRYKIIEKKQPVAFWCNPISGHNTLYWYLQNLGQGPELLIRYENEEAVDDSQLPKDRFSAERLKGVDSTLKIQPAELGDSAVYLCASSKGQGNYNEQFFGPGTRLTVL.

This clonotype was seen a handful of times. The gene calls are TRBV5-1 and TRBJ1-4, with D unclear. This CDR3 contains 15 residues. V was cut by 4 bases and J by 5 bases, with 15 bases left in between. CDR1 and CDR2 from the germline V gene are SGHRS and YFSETQ. The CDR3 sequence: CASSPGSLLNEKLFF. In DNA, the CDR3 is TGCGCCAGCAGCCCGGGGAGTCTACTCAATGAAAAACTGTTTTTT.